This T cell receptor (beta chain) was sequenced in a study of vaccination and CD4 T cells after COVID-19 (dated 2022 in TCRdb). With regard to the full study: The convalescent cohort comprised six males and four females, including two Hispanic individuals, seven Caucasians, two Asians and one multiracial person. Culture stimuli were overlapping spike peptide pools from SARS-CoV-2 and from the common cold coronaviruses HCoV-NL63, HCoV-OC43 and HCoV-229E. As controls, cultures received a CEFX viral epitope pool (the positive control), an HIV-1 Nef peptide pool (the negative control), or no peptide at all. Participants got two doses of the Pfizer-BioNTech BNT162b2 vaccine (n=8) or two doses of the Moderna mRNA-1273 vaccine (n=2). The time from the second vaccine dose to post-vaccine blood sampling had a median of roughly 72 days and ranged from about 12 to 241 days. Post-COVID blood samples were collected from convalescent patients a median of roughly 100 days after diagnosis, with a range of roughly 30 to 161 days. In approximately eleven COVID-19 convalescent patients and a handful of infection-naive healthy vaccine recipients, the spike-specific CD4+ TCR repertoire before mRNA vaccination was compared with the repertoire after mRNA vaccination. Summary of the overall study and its limitations: Relatively few convalescent patients were included in the study, and early timepoints after natural infection were not analyzed. The median number of SARS-CoV-2-reactive clonotypes rose from 20 to 25 after infection to about 40 after vaccination, but the change was not significant. Among the post-vaccine SARS-CoV-2-reactive clones in convalescent patients, a median approximately 90% showed up only after vaccination, which suggests vaccine-specific priming. Nearly all vaccine-specific clones in convalescent patients (304 of 307) were mono-reactive for SARS-CoV-2 spike rather than cross-reactive with common cold coronaviruses.

Libraries were built with PCR. DNA from cultured CD4+ T cells was subjected to TCR sequencing with the Oncomine TCR Beta short-read assay at the Johns Hopkins FTIC core. Genomic DNA was extracted from the cultured CD4+ T cells with the QIAamp micro DNA kit. Oncomine TCR Beta libraries made from cultured CD4+ T cells were pooled using unique dual indexes and sequenced on an Illumina iSeq 100. Processing in the source paper ran as follows. Non-productive sequences were removed, and CDR3s that did not start with C, did not end with F or W, or were shorter than 7 amino acids were discarded. The MANAFEST web application identified antigen-specific clonotypes by comparing peptide-stimulated wells against reference wells and other culture wells. An FDR below 0.05, an odds ratio above 5, and a productive frequency above 0.1% in at least two of three replicate wells were required for clones to be considered positive. A clonotype counted as cross-reactive if it showed significant expansion both in the SARS-CoV-2 spike wells and in at least one common cold coronavirus spike condition. Using R version 3.6.1, CDR3 homology was evaluated through Levenshtein distances (stringdist) along with unrooted phylogenetic trees (ape). Clones were called with MiXCR by TCRdb after fastp trimmed the public reads at Q25, and only in-frame beta chains were retained. Records with the same CDR3 protein are collapsed into one entry carrying the most frequent genes and DNA. For this entry, the V and J calls and clone size follow TCRdb and not the study's own pipeline. The sample records some 22,000 distinct CDR3 sequences, under 80% of which are singletons. The top ten constitute 20% to 25% of the sample.

Its CDR3 holds 13 amino acids, cysteine through phenylalanine. Only the CDR3 part of the read is kept: 39 bases, read in frame from the first base. CDR1 MNHNS and CDR2 SASEGT were looked up in the germline V gene. Trimming removed 5 bases from V and 3 bases from J, leaving 11 bases between the germline ends. The count of this clonotype is one. Its antigen is still unknown. Base qualities are not provided; no much larger clone lies one nucleotide away. A single read makes a weak case. The sample's treatment or condition label is to be understood as: approximately nine-day PBMC culture with coronavirus spike peptide pools or control peptides (ViraFEST assay). To expand antigen-specific T cells with peptide pools and then pick out the expanded clonotypes through TCR sequencing, the study relied on the ViraFEST assay. Negative nucleocapsid antibody tests taken both before and after vaccination confirmed that the healthy vaccine recipients had no prior SARS-CoV-2 infection. PBMCs were cultured at roughly 1.9 million per well in IMDM supplemented with roughly 5.2% human AB serum and about 9.5 IU/ml IL-2, with about 10 ug/ml peptide pools added. Half of the culture medium was replaced with fresh IL-2-containing medium on days 3 and 7. After approximately eleven days of culture, CD4+ T cells were isolated by negative selection using the EasySep CD4+ T cell isolation kit. Ficoll-Paque Plus gradient centrifugation was used to isolate PBMCs from whole blood, and the isolated PBMCs were then either used fresh or cryopreserved at -140C. In general, triplicate wells were set up for every culture condition.

This TCR derives from a human donor who received a COVID-19 vaccine. Sequenced material: CD4+ T cells from blood, cultured in vitro, taken before SARS-CoV-2 vaccination. This chain joins TRBV6-1 to TRBJ2-7, with TRBD2 tentatively as D gene (5 bases match). The CDR3 loop reads CASSRTGYYEQYF. In nucleotides, the sequence is TGTGCCAGCAGTAGGACGGGGTACTACGAGCAGTACTTC.